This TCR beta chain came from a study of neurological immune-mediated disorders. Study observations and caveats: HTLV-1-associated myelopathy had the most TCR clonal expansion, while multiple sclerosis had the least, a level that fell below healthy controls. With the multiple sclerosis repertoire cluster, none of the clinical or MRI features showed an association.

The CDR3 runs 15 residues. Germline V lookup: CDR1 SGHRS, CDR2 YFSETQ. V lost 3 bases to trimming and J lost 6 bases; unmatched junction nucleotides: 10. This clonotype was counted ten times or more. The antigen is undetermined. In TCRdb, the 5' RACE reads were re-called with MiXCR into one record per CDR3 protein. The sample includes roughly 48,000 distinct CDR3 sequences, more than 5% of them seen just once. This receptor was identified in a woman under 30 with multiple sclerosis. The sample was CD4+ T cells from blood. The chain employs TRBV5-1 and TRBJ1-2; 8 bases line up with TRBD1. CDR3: CASSYFGRGQDGYTF. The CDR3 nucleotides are TGCGCCAGCAGCTACTTCGGCAGGGGGCAGGATGGCTACACCTTC.